These 25 T cell receptor beta chains were sequenced from one sample in a study of a mutant IDH1 vaccine in newly diagnosed glioma. The assay was immunoSEQ multiplex PCR, and TCRdb's table has in-frame clones only and misses some. The sample gives some 19,000 clones, roughly 88% of which show up once; around 5.8% is in the top ten. Time point meaning: baseline, week 1 (first vaccination visit). Regarding treatment: pre-vaccination baseline after standard-of-care therapy. The source was PBMCs, collected from a glioma patient treated with radiotherapy, temozolomide or both. The source is a man aged 35 to 55 with glioma.

This chain connects TRBV6-5 to TRBJ2-2; D is ambiguous. The CDR3 consists of 11 residues. In germline, CDR1 is MNHEY, CDR2 SVGAGI. V was trimmed by 8 bases and J by 5 bases, leaving 6 bases between them. In DNA, the CDR3 is TGTGCCAGCTCACGTACCGGGGAGCTGTTTTTT. Amino acid sequence: CASSRTGELFF.

The gene calls are TRBV7-5 and TRBJ2-7. TRBV7-5 is shown as a pseudogene. The CDR3 has 11 residues. CDR3 sequence (DNA): TGTGCCAGAAGCTCTACATACGAGCAGTACTTC. Its protein product is CARSSTYEQYF.

A single count supports this clone. J is TRBJ1-1 and V is TRBV5-1; D is undetermined. The CDR3 totals 14 residues. Germline V gene data show CDR1 as SGHRS and CDR2 as YFSETQ. Trimming took off 6 bases at V and 1 base at J, with 13 bases between the two ends. CDR3 sequence reads: CASNVGYPNTEAFF. The CDR3, as DNA: TGCGCCAGCAACGTGGGATACCCGAACACTGAAGCTTTCTTT.

The chain is built from TRBV29-1 and TRBJ2-1; 9 nucleotides line up with TRBD2. V was pared by 7 bases and J by 3 bases, with 10 bases of the junction left unmatched. Germline V gene data show CDR1 as SQVTM and CDR2 as ANQGSEA. The length of the CDR3 is 15 residues. In DNA form, the CDR3 reads TGCAGCGGTGGTAGCGGGGGACTACTCTACAATGAGCAGTTCTTC. Translated, it gives CSGGSGGLLYNEQFF.

The rearrangement uses TRBV30 and TRBJ1-4, with no clear D. From germline, CDR1 is GTSNPN and CDR2 SVGIG (reference sequence). Trimming shortened V by 1 base and J by 7 bases, and 19 bases separated the two germline ends. CDR3 size: 16 residues. The CDR3: CAWSAPGGSLGEKLFF. The CDR3 DNA reads TGTGCCTGGAGTGCCCCCGGCGGCAGCCTGGGTGAAAAACTGTTTTTT. The variable domain in full, completed from reference TRBV30 and TRBJ1-4, reads SQTIHQWPATLVQPVGSPLSLECTVEGTSNPNLYWYRQAAGRGLQLLFYSVGIGQISSEVPQNLSASRPQDRQFILSSKKLLLSDSGFYLCAWSAPGGSLGEKLFFGSGTQLSVL.

The V call is TRBV5-4, the J call TRBJ1-1, with D possibly being TRBD1 (5 bases). The V gene lost 4 bases and the J gene lost 1 base, with 11 bases spanning the gap. Germline-derived CDR1 and CDR2 are SGHNT and YYREEE (reference sequence). The length of the CDR3 is 14 residues. This CDR3 is CASSPRTPNTEAFF. DNA of the CDR3: TGTGCCAGCAGCCCTCGGACACCGAACACTGAAGCTTTCTTT.

V and J are TRBV28 and TRBJ2-2, with D tentatively TRBD1 (5 bases). The germline gives CDR1 MDHEN, CDR2 SYDVKM. The length of the CDR3 is 15 residues. The germline V and J ends were trimmed by 6 bases and 7 bases, with 18 bases remaining between them. This chain's CDR3 is CASRIGAGKIGELFF. Written as DNA, the CDR3 is TGTGCCAGCAGAATAGGAGCAGGGAAGATCGGGGAGCTGTTTTTT.

The rearrangement uses TRBV5-1 and TRBJ2-7; maybe TRBD1 (6 bases). Trimming pared 4 bases from V and 3 bases from J, leaving 11 bases between. In germline, CDR1 is SGHRS, CDR2 YFSETQ. This CDR3 spans 13 amino acids. In DNA form, the CDR3 reads TGCGCCAGCAGCATAACAGGGAGCTACGAGCAGTACTTC. Its protein is CASSITGSYEQYF.

The J gene is TRBJ1-1, the V gene TRBV7-8; D is undetermined. The ends were cut back, 0 bases at V and 1 base at J, with 3 bases in the middle. There are 13 residues in the CDR3. The germline V gene encodes CDR1 SGHVS and CDR2 FQNEAQ. Here the CDR3 DNA reads TGTGCCAGCAGCTTAGCTGAGAACACTGAAGCTTTCTTT. This translates into CASSLAENTEAFF. Drawing the rest from reference TRBV7-8 and TRBJ1-1, the complete variable domain is GAGVSQSPRYKVAKRGQDVALRCDPISGHVSLFWYQQALGQGPEFLTYFQNEAQLDKSGLPSDRFFAERPEGSVSTLKIQRTQQEDSAVYLCASSLAENTEAFFGQGTRLTVV.

The chain's CDR3 is CAISEAFSGGYEQYF. Written as DNA, the CDR3 is TGTGCCATCAGTGAGGCCTTTTCGGGAGGGTACGAGCAGTACTTC. V is TRBV10-3 and J is TRBJ2-7, with 8 bases fitting TRBD2. The CDR3 is made up of 15 amino acids. Germline-derived CDR1 and CDR2 are ENHRY and SYGVKD. V lost 2 bases, J lost 4 bases, and 7 bases stayed unmatched.

The gene calls are TRBV28 and TRBJ2-7; 9 nucleotides agree with TRBD1. The CDR3 has 16 amino acids. CDR1 is MDHEN, CDR2 SYDVKM, per germline. The V gene end was trimmed by 5 bases and the J gene end by 3 bases; junction bases not matched to a gene: 11. CDR3 region: CASSHKQGALRYEQYV. CDR3 DNA sequence: TGTGCCAGCAGTCATAAACAGGGGGCCCTCCGCTACGAGCAGTACGTC.

This clone was observed a handful of times. V gene TRBV19 combines with J gene TRBJ2-7; no clear D. With 5 bases removed from V and 2 bases from J, the gap between germline ends came to 10 bases. The CDR3 contains 13 residues. CDR1 and CDR2 (germline): LNHDA, SQIVND (reference sequence). The chain's CDR3 is CASSYAEPYEQYF. The CDR3 DNA reads TGTGCCAGTAGTTATGCAGAGCCCTACGAGCAGTACTTC. The full variable domain, completed using reference TRBV19 and TRBJ2-7, is DGGITQSPKYLFRKEGQNVTLSCEQNLNHDAMYWYRQDPGQGLRLIYYSQIVNDFQKGDIAEGYSVSREKKESFPLTVTSAQKNPTAFYLCASSYAEPYEQYFGPGTRLTVT.

V usage is TRBV25-1 and J usage is TRBJ2-2; 9 bases are shared with TRBD1. The V gene end was trimmed by 1 base and the J gene end by 7 bases; junction bases not matched to a gene: 7. In germline, CDR1 is MGHDK, CDR2 SYGVNS. The CDR3 has 16 residues. The CDR3 here is CASSEFRTGEVGELFF. CDR3 DNA sequence: TGTGCCAGCAGTGAATTCAGGACAGGGGAGGTCGGGGAGCTGTTTTTT.

The rearrangement links TRBV18 to TRBJ1-2; maybe TRBD1 (5 bases). Trimming removed 5 bases at V and 7 bases at J, with 20 bases between. From germline, CDR1 is KGHSH and CDR2 LQKENI. This CDR3 has 15 amino acids. CDR3 amino acids: CASSDSDGTFGGYTF. CDR3 nucleotide sequence: TGTGCCAGCTCAGACAGTGACGGGACTTTCGGTGGCTACACCTTC.

V is TRBV7-2 and J is TRBJ1-2; D may be TRBD1 (6 bases). Germline loops: CDR1 SGHTA, CDR2 FQGNSA. V lost 4 bases and J 9 bases, leaving 15 bases between the germline ends. This CDR3 contains 13 residues. CDR3 in DNA: TGTGCCAGCAGCTCACAGGGTGGGCAACGCTACACCTTC. Its protein product is CASSSQGGQRYTF. Looking up the rest from reference TRBV7-2 and TRBJ1-2 gives the full variable domain: GAGVSQSPSNKVTEKGKDVELRCDPISGHTALYWYRQSLGQGLEFLIYFQGNSAPDKSGLPSDRFSAERTGGSVSTLTIQRTQQEDSAVYLCASSSQGGQRYTFGSGTRLTVV.

The rearrangement joins TRBV19 to TRBJ2-3, with D possibly matching TRBD1 (7 bases). V was trimmed by 5 bases and J by 3 bases, leaving 18 bases between them. Germline-derived CDR1 and CDR2 are LNHDA and SQIVND (reference sequence). CDR3 length equals 16 residues. CDR3 nucleotide sequence: TGTGCCAGTAGTCTGGCAGGCAGGGGGGCGACAGATACGCAGTATTTT. Translated, it gives CASSLAGRGATDTQYF.

This chain uses TRBV5-1 with TRBJ1-2, with 8 bases that match TRBD1. V lost 1 base and J lost 4; bases outside the gene matches: 3. Germline V lookup: CDR1 SGHRS, CDR2 YFSETQ. The CDR3 is made up of 14 amino acids. This CDR3 reads CASSLTGGSYGYTF. The CDR3 DNA reads as TGCGCCAGCAGCTTGACAGGGGGGAGCTATGGCTACACCTTC.

The CDR3 DNA reads TGCGCCAGCAGCAGGGATCTGAACACTGAAGCTTTCTTT. It yields the protein CASSRDLNTEAFF. This chain uses TRBV5-1 with TRBJ1-1, with D hard to call. CDR3 length: 13 amino acids. Germline V gene data show CDR1 as SGHRS and CDR2 as YFSETQ. V was pared by 4 bases and J by 0 bases, with 7 bases between.

The CDR3, as DNA: TGTGCCACGTGGACAGGGGAGACCCAGTACTTC. Translated: CATWTGETQYF. The chain links TRBV7-9 to TRBJ2-5, with 8 bases lining up with TRBD1. Germline CDR1 SEHNR, CDR2 FQNEAQ (reference sequence). The CDR3 covers 11 residues. V lost 10 bases, J lost 5 bases, and 3 bases stayed unmatched.

The chain carries TRBV6-1 and TRBJ2-1; 9 bases are shared with TRBD1. J gave up 5 bases and V 7 bases, and 9 bases lay outside the gene matches. This CDR3 has 15 amino acids. CDR1 is MNHNS and CDR2 is SASEGT in the germline V gene. The CDR3 region has the DNA TGTGCCAGCACGACGGACAGGGGCCCCAACAATGAGCAGTTCTTC. Translation: CASTTDRGPNNEQFF.

CDR3: CSAGTAYGYTF. CDR3 DNA: TGCAGTGCTGGGACGGCATATGGCTACACCTTC. The chain employs TRBV20-1 and TRBJ1-2; possibly TRBD1 for D (5 bases). Trimming left V 5 bases short and J 5 bases short, with 9 bases between. The CDR3 is 11 residues long. Germline CDR1 DFQATT, CDR2 SNEGSKA (reference sequence).

This clone was seen only once. The chain couples TRBV5-6 to TRBJ1-2; TRBD1 might be the D (6 bases). The germline V and J ends were trimmed by 4 bases and 4 bases, with 11 bases remaining between them. The CDR3 runs 13 residues. Germline V gene lookup returns CDR1 SGHDT and CDR2 YYEEEE. The DNA for the CDR3 is TGTGCCAGCAGCCCGACAGGCCGCTATGGCTACACCTTC. It encodes CASSPTGRYGYTF.

V is TRBV9 and J is TRBJ2-2; D unresolved. The ends were cut back, 0 bases at V and 1 base at J, with 1 base in the middle. The CDR3 has 13 amino acids. From germline, CDR1 is SGDLS and CDR2 YYNGEE. CDR3 DNA: TGTGCCAGCAGCGTAGAGAACACCGGGGAGCTGTTTTTT. Translation gives CASSVENTGELFF.

This clone was detected only once. This rearrangement joins TRBV4-3 to TRBJ2-1, with 11 bases lining up with TRBD2. This CDR3 has 17 amino acids. CDR1 LGHNA and CDR2 YSLEER come from the germline V gene. Germline trimming cut 0 bases from V and 7 bases from J; bases unmatched to any gene: 8. In DNA form, the CDR3 reads TGCGCCAGCAGCCAAGAGAGGCTAGCGGGAGGTACAAATGAGCAGTTCTTC. Translating it yields CASSQERLAGGTNEQFF.

Only a few counts were recorded for this clone. V and J are TRBV4-1 and TRBJ1-5; D is ambiguous. Germline values: CDR1 MGHRA, CDR2 YSYEKL. There are 17 residues in the CDR3. The V and J ends lost 1 base and 6 bases respectively, with 19 bases between them. Written as DNA, the CDR3 is TGCGCCAGCAGCCAAGTTCTGGCAGTCGCGGGAAGTCAGCCCCAGCATTTT. Amino acid sequence: CASSQVLAVAGSQPQHF.